This TCR beta chain was identified during a study of OX40 agonist ivuxolimab in advanced cancers. The method was immunoSEQ multiplex PCR; TCRdb's version includes in-frame clones alone and lacks a portion of them. The table lists 25,000 to 30,000 clones, 86% of them singletons. This CDR3 comprises 13 residues. V was cut by 5 bases and J by 0 bases, with 7 bases left in between. Germline V gene lookup returns CDR1 SQVTM and CDR2 ANQGSEA. This specimen consisted of CD4+ or CD8+ T cells sorted from blood, obtained in a trial of the OX40 agonist ivuxolimab. The chain uses TRBV29-1 and TRBJ2-2, with unresolved D. The source is an adult with an advanced solid tumor such as melanoma, head and neck, liver or kidney cancer. This CDR3 is CSVRTTNTGELFF. CDR3 DNA: TGCAGCGTTCGGACGACGAACACCGGGGAGCTGTTTTTT.